The next 20 T cell receptor beta chains were all read from a single sample in a study of cytotoxic CD8 clonotypes in ibrutinib-treated CLL. The repertoire was sequenced with immunoSEQ multiplex PCR; TCRdb's copy has only in-frame clones and lacks some. The sample yields roughly 250,000 clones, less than 75% seen once. Material: PBMCs, obtained after 24 months of ibrutinib treatment. All receptors come from a human donor with chronic lymphocytic leukemia.

V and J are TRBV10-1 and TRBJ2-5, with 8 nucleotides matching TRBD1. Germline lookup yields CDR1 WNHNN and CDR2 SYGVQD (reference sequence). J gave up 1 base and V 0 bases, and 1 base lay outside the gene matches. This CDR3 comprises 15 residues. CDR3 sequence: CASSESQGAQETQYF. Here the CDR3 DNA reads TGCGCCAGCAGTGAGTCGCAGGGGGCCCAAGAGACCCAGTACTTC.

This chain joins TRBV2 and TRBJ2-7, with 10 bases fitting TRBD1. The V and J ends lost 5 bases and 7 bases, in that order; junction bases with no gene match: 5. The CDR3 runs to 13 residues. In germline, CDR1 is SNHLY, CDR2 FYNNEI. CDR3 protein: CASSYDRGREQYF. CDR3 coding DNA: TGTGCCAGCAGTTACGACAGGGGGCGTGAGCAGTACTTC.

The chain employs TRBV14 and TRBJ2-7; D perhaps matches TRBD2 (5 bases). The CDR3 covers 14 residues. The germline gives CDR1 SGHDN, CDR2 FVKESK. V shed 1 base and J shed 4 bases, with 11 bases lying between them. CDR3: CASSQGMREYEQYF. CDR3 nucleotide sequence: TGTGCCAGCAGCCAAGGAATGAGGGAATACGAGCAGTACTTC.

V usage is TRBV4-2 and J usage is TRBJ2-6; D unresolved. Germline V gives CDR1 LGHNA, CDR2 YNFKEQ. This CDR3 is 15 amino acids long. The V gene lost 0 bases and the J gene lost 1 base, with 4 bases spanning the gap. In DNA form, the CDR3 reads TGTGCCAGCAGCCAAGAGCCGTCTGGGGCCAACGTCCTGACTTTC. It specifies CASSQEPSGANVLTF.

This clone was seen more than once but under ten times. The V and J genes are TRBV7-9 and TRBJ2-5; D remains unclear. The ends were cut back, 5 bases at V and 5 bases at J, with 9 bases in the middle. CDR3 length equals 12 residues. Germline values: CDR1 SEHNR, CDR2 FQNEAQ (reference sequence). CDR3 bases: TGTGCCAGCAGCACCCTGGGGGAGACCCAGTACTTC. It yields the protein CASSTLGETQYF.

The chain employs TRBV6-5 and TRBJ2-7; 9 bases are a match to TRBD1. V shed 6 bases and J 6 bases; nucleotides not matched to a gene: 0. The CDR3 totals 11 residues. Germline assignment: CDR1 MNHEY and CDR2 SVGAGI. Written as DNA, the CDR3 is TGTGCCAGCAGGACAGGGGGCGAGCAGTACTTC. It encodes CASRTGGEQYF.

The V call is TRBV1, the J call TRBJ2-7; no DNA check was done on the table's D call, TRBD2. TRBV1 corresponds to a pseudogene. This CDR3 has 16 residues. DNA of the CDR3: TGCACCAGCACCCATGGTGATCCTAGCGTACACTACGAGCAGTACTTC. Its protein product is CTSTHGDPSVHYEQYF.

The chain links TRBV6-5 to TRBJ2-7; 8 bases are shared with TRBD2. V shed 7 bases and J 0 bases; nucleotides not matched to a gene: 5. The CDR3 sequence is 14 residues long. From germline, CDR1 is MNHEY and CDR2 SVGAGI. The CDR3 DNA sequence: TGTGCCAGCAAGACCAGCGGGAGCTCCTACGAGCAGTACTTC. It encodes CASKTSGSSYEQYF.

V gene TRBV7-9 combines with J gene TRBJ1-5, with D unresolved. Trimming cost V 5 bases and J 1 base, with 9 bases left between them. The length of the CDR3 is 14 residues. Germline CDR1 SEHNR, CDR2 FQNEAQ (reference sequence). The CDR3 coding sequence is TGTGCCAGCAGCGCCACACAGAGCAATCAGCCCCAGCATTTT. Protein product: CASSATQSNQPQHF.

This sequence joins TRBV5-4 and TRBJ1-6, with 11 bases matching TRBD1. The J segment lost 9 bases and the V segment lost 0 bases, leaving 5 bases of the junction unmatched. The CDR3 consists of 16 residues. Germline CDR1 is SGHNT and CDR2 is YYREEE (reference sequence). The CDR3: CASSLDWGQGVSPLHF. The CDR3 DNA is TGTGCCAGCAGCTTGGATTGGGGACAGGGGGTTTCACCCCTCCACTTT. Full variable domain (outside the CDR3, taken from reference TRBV5-4 and TRBJ1-6): ETGVTQSPTHLIKTRGQQVTLRCSSQSGHNTVSWYQQALGQGPQFIFQYYREEENGRGNFPPRFSGLQFPNYSSELNVNALELDDSALYLCASSLDWGQGVSPLHFGNGTRLTVT.

V gene TRBV2 combines with J gene TRBJ2-2, with no clear D. Trimming took 3 bases from V and 5 from J, leaving 4 bases between them. The CDR3 has 12 amino acids. Germline V gene lookup returns CDR1 SNHLY and CDR2 FYNNEI. The CDR3 sequence: CASSDETGELFF. CDR3 DNA: TGTGCCAGCAGTGATGAGACCGGGGAGCTGTTTTTT. The full variable domain, in which reference TRBV2 and TRBJ2-2 provide the parts outside the CDR3, is EPEVTQTPSHQVTQMGQEVILRCVPISNHLYFYWYRQILGQKVEFLVSFYNNEISEKSEIFDDQFSVERPDGSNFTLKIRSTKLEDSAMYFCASSDETGELFFGEGSRLTVL.

This chain uses TRBV11-1 with TRBJ2-2; 10 nucleotides align to TRBD1. The CDR3 runs to 15 residues. Germline lookup yields CDR1 SGHAT and CDR2 FQDESV (reference sequence). V was clipped by 4 bases and J by 7 bases; unmatched bases: 6. The CDR3 DNA follows: TGTGCCAGCAGCTCGGACAGGGGGAAAAGCGGGGAGCTGTTTTTT. This encodes CASSSDRGKSGELFF.

This clone was detected once. This chain links TRBV6-1 with TRBJ1-1; D is uncertain. The CDR3 is 14 residues long. The germline gives CDR1 MNHNS, CDR2 SASEGT. Trimming removed 2 bases at V and 3 bases at J, with 10 bases between. CDR3 sequence reads: CASSESRSYTEAFF. CDR3 coding DNA: TGTGCCAGCAGTGAAAGTAGGAGCTACACTGAAGCTTTCTTT.

This clone was seen only a few times. V and J are TRBV28 and TRBJ1-2; 10 bases agree with TRBD1. The CDR3 has 15 residues. V dropped 5 bases and J dropped 4; count of bases not matched to a gene: 7. CDR1 is MDHEN, CDR2 SYDVKM, per germline. The CDR3 is CASSMTGGVVYGYTF. In nucleotides, the CDR3 is TGTGCCAGCAGTATGACAGGGGGCGTAGTCTATGGCTACACCTTC.

Here the CDR3 DNA reads TGTGCCAGCAGTTTTACGACCCTTACCTACGAGCAGTACTTC. This sequence encodes CASSFTTLTYEQYF. J is TRBJ2-7 and V is TRBV28; D ambiguous. CDR3 length: 14 amino acids. V was clipped by 3 bases and J by 2 bases, with 11 bases between them. Germline CDR1 and CDR2: MDHEN and SYDVKM. The variable domain in full, with the rest retrieved from reference TRBV28 and TRBJ2-7, is DVKVTQSSRYLVKRTGEKVFLECVQDMDHENMFWYRQDPGLGLRLIYFSYDVKMKEKGDIPEGYSVSREKKERFSLILESASTNQTSMYLCASSFTTLTYEQYFGPGTRLTVT.

The V gene is TRBV2, the J gene TRBJ1-3; D might be TRBD1 (5 bases). The CDR3 totals 14 residues. V was shortened by 6 bases and J by 5 bases, with 14 bases between the two germline ends. Germline-derived CDR1 and CDR2 are SNHLY and FYNNEI. CDR3 coding DNA: TGTGCCAGCAGAGGGGCCTCCGGGCGAAACACCATATATTTT. As protein: CASRGASGRNTIYF. The full variable domain, in which reference TRBV2 and TRBJ1-3 provide the parts outside the CDR3, is EPEVTQTPSHQVTQMGQEVILRCVPISNHLYFYWYRQILGQKVEFLVSFYNNEISEKSEIFDDQFSVERPDGSNFTLKIRSTKLEDSAMYFCASRGASGRNTIYFGEGSWLTVV.

This chain links TRBV18 with TRBJ2-5; no clear D gene. Trimming took off 7 bases at V and 3 bases at J, with 12 bases between the two ends. Germline CDR1 is KGHSH and CDR2 is LQKENI. The CDR3 consists of 13 residues. In DNA form, the CDR3 reads TGTGCCAGCTTGCCGAGTAGAGAAGAGACCCAGTACTTC. Protein: CASLPSREETQYF.

V usage is TRBV5-1 and J usage is TRBJ2-7; possibly TRBD1 or TRBD2 for D (8 bases each). CDR1 is SGHRS and CDR2 is YFSETQ in the germline V gene. The ends were cut back, 1 base at V and 3 bases at J, with 23 bases in the middle. The CDR3 sequence is 18 residues long. The CDR3: CASSLRTGLGLAGYEQYF. DNA for the CDR3: TGCGCCAGCAGCTTGAGGACAGGGCTTGGACTAGCAGGCTACGAGCAGTACTTC. Looking up the rest from reference TRBV5-1 and TRBJ2-7 gives the full variable domain: KAGVTQTPRYLIKTRGQQVTLSCSPISGHRSVSWYQQTPGQGLQFLFEYFSETQRNKGNFPGRFSGRQFSNSRSEMNVSTLELGDSALYLCASSLRTGLGLAGYEQYFGPGTRLTVT.

This clone was detected only once. The CDR3 DNA is TGTGCCAGCAGTCGAACCGGGACAGGGGTTTCACCCCTCCACTTT. This encodes CASSRTGTGVSPLHF. The chain combines TRBV11-2 with TRBJ1-6, with 10 bases aligning to TRBD1. The V and J ends lost 6 bases and 9 bases, in that order; junction bases with no gene match: 8. Germline-derived CDR1 and CDR2 are SGHAT and FQNNGV. The CDR3 runs to 15 residues.

This chain uses TRBV28 with TRBJ1-1, with unresolved D. Trimming took 8 bases from V and 1 from J, leaving 17 bases between them. CDR3 length equals 15 residues. Per the germline V gene, CDR1 is MDHEN and CDR2 is SYDVKM. The CDR3 sequence is CASGALEMPNTEAFF. The CDR3 nucleotides read TGTGCCAGCGGTGCTCTAGAGATGCCGAACACTGAAGCTTTCTTT. The full variable domain, rest sourced from reference TRBV28 and TRBJ1-1, is DVKVTQSSRYLVKRTGEKVFLECVQDMDHENMFWYRQDPGLGLRLIYFSYDVKMKEKGDIPEGYSVSREKKERFSLILESASTNQTSMYLCASGALEMPNTEAFFGQGTRLTVV.